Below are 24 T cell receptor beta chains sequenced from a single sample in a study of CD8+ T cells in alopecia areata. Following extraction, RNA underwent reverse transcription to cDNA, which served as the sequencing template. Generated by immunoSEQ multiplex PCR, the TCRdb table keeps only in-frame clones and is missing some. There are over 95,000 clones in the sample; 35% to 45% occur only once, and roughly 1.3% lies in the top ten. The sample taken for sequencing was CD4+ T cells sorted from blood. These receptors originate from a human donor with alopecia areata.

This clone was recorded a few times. CDR3 residues: CASSNWPGKNTEAFF. CDR3 sequence (DNA): TGTGCCAGCAGCAATTGGCCCGGCAAGAACACTGAAGCTTTCTTT. The chain combines TRBV21-1 with TRBJ1-1. TRBV21-1 is a pseudogene locus. The CDR3 spans 15 residues.

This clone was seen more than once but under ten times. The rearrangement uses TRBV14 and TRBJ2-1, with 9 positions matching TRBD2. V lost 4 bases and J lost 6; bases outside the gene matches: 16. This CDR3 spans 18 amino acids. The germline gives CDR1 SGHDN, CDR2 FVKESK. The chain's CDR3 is CASSRNTPGLAWGNEQFF. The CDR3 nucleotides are TGTGCCAGCAGCCGCAATACTCCGGGACTAGCCTGGGGCAATGAGCAGTTCTTC.

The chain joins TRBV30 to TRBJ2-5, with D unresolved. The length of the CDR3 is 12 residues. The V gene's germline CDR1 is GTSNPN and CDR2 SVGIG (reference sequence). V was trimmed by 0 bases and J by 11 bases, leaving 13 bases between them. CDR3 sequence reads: CAWSVVETLQYF. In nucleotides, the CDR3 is TGTGCCTGGAGTGTTGTGGAAACACTGCAGTACTTC.

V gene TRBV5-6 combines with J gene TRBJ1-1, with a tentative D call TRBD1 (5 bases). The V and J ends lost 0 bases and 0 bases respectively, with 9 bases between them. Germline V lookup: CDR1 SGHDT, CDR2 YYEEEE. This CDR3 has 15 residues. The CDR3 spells CASSLAGALNTEAFF. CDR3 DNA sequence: TGTGCCAGCAGCTTGGCTGGGGCATTGAACACTGAAGCTTTCTTT.

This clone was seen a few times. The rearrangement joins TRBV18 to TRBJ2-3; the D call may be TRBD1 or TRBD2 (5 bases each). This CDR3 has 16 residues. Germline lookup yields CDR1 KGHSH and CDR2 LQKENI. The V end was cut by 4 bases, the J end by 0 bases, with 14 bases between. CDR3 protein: CASSQIKGRSTDTQYF. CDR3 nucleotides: TGTGCCAGCTCACAAATAAAGGGACGGAGCACAGATACGCAGTATTTT.

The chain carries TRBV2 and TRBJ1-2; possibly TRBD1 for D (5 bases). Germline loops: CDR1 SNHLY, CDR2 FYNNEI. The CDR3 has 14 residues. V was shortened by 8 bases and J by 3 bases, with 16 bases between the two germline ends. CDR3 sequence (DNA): TGTGCCAGCTCCCAGGACACACAGGACTATGGCTACACCTTC. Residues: CASSQDTQDYGYTF.

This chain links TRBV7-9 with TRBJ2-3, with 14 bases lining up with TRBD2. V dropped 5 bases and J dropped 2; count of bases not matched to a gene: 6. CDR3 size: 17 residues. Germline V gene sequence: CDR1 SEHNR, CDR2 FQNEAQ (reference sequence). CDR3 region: CASSPRTSGGNTDTQYF. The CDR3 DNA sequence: TGTGCCAGCAGCCCCAGGACTAGCGGGGGGAACACAGATACGCAGTATTTT.

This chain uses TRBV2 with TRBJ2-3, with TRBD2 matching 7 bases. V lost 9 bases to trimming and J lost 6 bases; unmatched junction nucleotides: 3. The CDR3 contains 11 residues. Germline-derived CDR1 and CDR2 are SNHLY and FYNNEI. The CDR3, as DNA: TGTGCCAGAAAACTAGCGGATACGCAGTATTTT. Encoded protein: CARKLADTQYF.

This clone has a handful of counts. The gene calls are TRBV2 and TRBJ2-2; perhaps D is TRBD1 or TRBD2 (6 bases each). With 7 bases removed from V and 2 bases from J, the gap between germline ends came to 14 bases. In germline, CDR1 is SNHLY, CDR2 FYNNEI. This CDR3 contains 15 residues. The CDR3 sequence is CASISGGLNTGELFF. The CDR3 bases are TGTGCCAGCATTAGTGGGGGGCTCAACACCGGGGAGCTGTTTTTT.

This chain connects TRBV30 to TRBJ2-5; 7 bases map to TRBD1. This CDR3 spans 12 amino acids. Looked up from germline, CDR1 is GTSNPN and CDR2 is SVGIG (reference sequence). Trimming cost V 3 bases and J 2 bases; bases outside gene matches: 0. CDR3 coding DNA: TGTGCCTGGAGGGGACAGCAAGAGACCCAGTACTTC. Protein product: CAWRGQQETQYF.

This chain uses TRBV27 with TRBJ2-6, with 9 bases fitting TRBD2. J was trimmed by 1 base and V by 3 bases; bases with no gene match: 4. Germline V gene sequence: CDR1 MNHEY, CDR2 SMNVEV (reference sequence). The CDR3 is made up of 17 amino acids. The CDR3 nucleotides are TGTGCCAGCAGTTTCTTGGGACTAGCTTCTGGGGCCAACGTCCTGACTTTC. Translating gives CASSFLGLASGANVLTF.

The CDR3 region has the DNA TGTGCCAGCAGTACGGGACTAGCGGGAGTGAGCACCGGGGAGCTGTTTTTT. It codes for CASSTGLAGVSTGELFF. J is TRBJ2-2 and V is TRBV2; TRBD2 aligns across 14 bases. The CDR3 is 17 amino acids. CDR1 is SNHLY, CDR2 FYNNEI, per germline. The J segment lost 4 bases and the V segment lost 5 bases, leaving 6 bases of the junction unmatched.

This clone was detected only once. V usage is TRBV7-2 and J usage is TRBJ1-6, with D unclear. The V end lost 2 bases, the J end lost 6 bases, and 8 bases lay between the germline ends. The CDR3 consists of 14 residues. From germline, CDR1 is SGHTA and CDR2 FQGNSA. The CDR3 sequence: CASSLSSLNSPLHF. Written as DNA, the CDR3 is TGTGCCAGCAGCTTAAGCAGCCTTAATTCACCCCTCCACTTT.

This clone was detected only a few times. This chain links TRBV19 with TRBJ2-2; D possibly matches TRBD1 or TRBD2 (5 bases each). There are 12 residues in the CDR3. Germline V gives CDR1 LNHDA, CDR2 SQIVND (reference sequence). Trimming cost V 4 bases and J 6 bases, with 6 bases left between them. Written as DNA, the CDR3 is TGTGCCAGTAGTAGAGGGGCCGGGGAGCTGTTTTTT. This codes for CASSRGAGELFF.

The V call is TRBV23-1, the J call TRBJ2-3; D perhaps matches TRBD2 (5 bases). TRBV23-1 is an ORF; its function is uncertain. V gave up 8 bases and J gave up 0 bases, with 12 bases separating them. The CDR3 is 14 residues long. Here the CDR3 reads CASCAGESTDTQYF. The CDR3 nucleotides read TGCGCCAGCTGCGCCGGGGAAAGCACAGATACGCAGTATTTT.

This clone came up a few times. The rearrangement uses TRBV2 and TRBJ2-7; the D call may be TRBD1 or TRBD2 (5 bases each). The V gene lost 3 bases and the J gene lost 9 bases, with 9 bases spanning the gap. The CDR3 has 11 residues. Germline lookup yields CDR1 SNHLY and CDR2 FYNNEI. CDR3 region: CASSEGDTQYF. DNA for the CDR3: TGTGCCAGCAGTGAGGGGGATACGCAGTACTTC.

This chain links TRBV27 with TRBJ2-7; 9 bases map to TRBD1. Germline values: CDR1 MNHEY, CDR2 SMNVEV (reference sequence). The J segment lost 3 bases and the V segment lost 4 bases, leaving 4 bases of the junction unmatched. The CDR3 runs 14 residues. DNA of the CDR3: TGTGCCAGCAGTTCCGGACAGGGGATCTACGAGCAGTACTTC. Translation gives CASSSGQGIYEQYF.

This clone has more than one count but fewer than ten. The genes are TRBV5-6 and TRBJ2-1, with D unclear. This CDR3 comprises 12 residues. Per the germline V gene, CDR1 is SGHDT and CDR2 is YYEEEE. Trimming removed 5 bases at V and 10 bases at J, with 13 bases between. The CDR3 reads CASRSQVGEQFF. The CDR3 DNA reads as TGTGCCAGCAGATCTCAAGTGGGAGAGCAGTTCTTC.

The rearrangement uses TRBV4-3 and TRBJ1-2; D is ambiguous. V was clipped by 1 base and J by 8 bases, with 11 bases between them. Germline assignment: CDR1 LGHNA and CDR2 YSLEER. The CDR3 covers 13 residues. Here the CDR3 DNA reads TGCGCCAGCAGCCAAGTATCGTCGGGAGGCTACACCTTC. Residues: CASSQVSSGGYTF.

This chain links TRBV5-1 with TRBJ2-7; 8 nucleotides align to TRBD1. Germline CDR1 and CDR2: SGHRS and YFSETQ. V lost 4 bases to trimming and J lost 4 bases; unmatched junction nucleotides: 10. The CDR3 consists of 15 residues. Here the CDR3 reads CASSRTGQVGYEQYF. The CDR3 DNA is TGCGCCAGCAGCCGTACGGGACAGGTCGGGTACGAGCAGTACTTC. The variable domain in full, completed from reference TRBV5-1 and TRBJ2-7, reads KAGVTQTPRYLIKTRGQQVTLSCSPISGHRSVSWYQQTPGQGLQFLFEYFSETQRNKGNFPGRFSGRQFSNSRSEMNVSTLELGDSALYLCASSRTGQVGYEQYFGPGTRLTVT.

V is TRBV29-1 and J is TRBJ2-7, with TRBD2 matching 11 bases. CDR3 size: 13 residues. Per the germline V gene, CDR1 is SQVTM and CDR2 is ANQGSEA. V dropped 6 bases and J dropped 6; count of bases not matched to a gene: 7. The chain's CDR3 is CSVMTSGDGEQYF. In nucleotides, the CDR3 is TGCAGCGTCATGACTAGCGGGGACGGCGAGCAGTACTTC.

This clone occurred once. CDR3 protein: CASSQDVDMYASSYGYTF. CDR3 coding DNA: TGCGCCAGCAGCCAAGATGTTGACATGTACGCGAGTTCCTATGGCTACACCTTC. This chain links TRBV4-1 with TRBJ1-2; D is ambiguous. This CDR3 spans 18 amino acids. The germline gives CDR1 MGHRA, CDR2 YSYEKL. Trimming took off 0 bases at V and 4 bases at J, with 21 bases between the two ends.

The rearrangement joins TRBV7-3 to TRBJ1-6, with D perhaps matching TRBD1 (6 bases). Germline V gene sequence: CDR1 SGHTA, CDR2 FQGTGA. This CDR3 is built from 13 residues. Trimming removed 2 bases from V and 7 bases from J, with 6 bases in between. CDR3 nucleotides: TGTGCCAGCAGCTTACAGGGGAATTCACCCCTCCACTTT. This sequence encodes CASSLQGNSPLHF.

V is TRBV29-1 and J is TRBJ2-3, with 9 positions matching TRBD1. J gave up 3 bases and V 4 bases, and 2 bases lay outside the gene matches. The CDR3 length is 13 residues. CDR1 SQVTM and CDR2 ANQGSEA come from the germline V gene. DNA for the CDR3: TGCAGCGTTGGAGGGACAGGGACAGATACGCAGTATTTT. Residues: CSVGGTGTDTQYF.